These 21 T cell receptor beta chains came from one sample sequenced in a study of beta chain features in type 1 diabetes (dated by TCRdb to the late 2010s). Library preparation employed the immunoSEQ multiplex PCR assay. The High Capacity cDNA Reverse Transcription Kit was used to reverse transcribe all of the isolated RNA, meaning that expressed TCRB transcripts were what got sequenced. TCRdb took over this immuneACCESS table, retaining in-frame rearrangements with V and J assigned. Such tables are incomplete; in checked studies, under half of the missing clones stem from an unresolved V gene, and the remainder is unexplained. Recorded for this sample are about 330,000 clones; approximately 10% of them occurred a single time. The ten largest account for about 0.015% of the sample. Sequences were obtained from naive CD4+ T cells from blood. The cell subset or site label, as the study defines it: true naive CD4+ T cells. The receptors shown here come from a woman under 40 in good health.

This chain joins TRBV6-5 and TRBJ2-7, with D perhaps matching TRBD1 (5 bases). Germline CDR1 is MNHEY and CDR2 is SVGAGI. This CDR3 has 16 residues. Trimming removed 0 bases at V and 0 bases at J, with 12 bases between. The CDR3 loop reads CASSYSVGADSYEQYF. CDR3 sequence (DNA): TGTGCCAGCAGTTACTCTGTAGGGGCAGACTCCTACGAGCAGTACTTC.

Here the CDR3 reads CASSPGARYNEQFF. The CDR3 DNA reads TGTGCCAGCAGCCCAGGGGCACGTTACAATGAGCAGTTCTTC. The chain recombines TRBV11-3 with TRBJ2-1; perhaps TRBD1 as D (6 bases). The CDR3 has 14 residues. Trimming cost V 5 bases and J 4 bases, with 12 bases left between them. Germline CDR1 and CDR2: SGHNT and YENEEA.

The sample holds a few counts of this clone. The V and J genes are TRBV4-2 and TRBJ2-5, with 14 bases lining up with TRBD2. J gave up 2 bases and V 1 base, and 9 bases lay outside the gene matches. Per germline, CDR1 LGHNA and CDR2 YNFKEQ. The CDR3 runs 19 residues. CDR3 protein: CASSQGRTSGRRRQETQYF. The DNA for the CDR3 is TGTGCCAGCAGCCAAGGAAGGACTAGCGGGAGGCGACGGCAAGAGACCCAGTACTTC.

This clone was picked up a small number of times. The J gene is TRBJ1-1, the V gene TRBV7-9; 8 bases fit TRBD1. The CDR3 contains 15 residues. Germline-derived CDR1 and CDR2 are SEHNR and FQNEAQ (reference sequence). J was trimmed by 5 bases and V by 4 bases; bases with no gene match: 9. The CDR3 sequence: CASSSRGRVGTEAFF. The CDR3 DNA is TGTGCCAGCAGCTCCAGGGGGCGCGTGGGAACTGAAGCTTTCTTT. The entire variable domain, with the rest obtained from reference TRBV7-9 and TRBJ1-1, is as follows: DTGVSQNPRHKITKRGQNVTFRCDPISEHNRLYWYRQTLGQGPEFLTYFQNEAQLEKSRLLSDRFSAERPKGSFSTLEIQRTEQGDSAMYLCASSSRGRVGTEAFFGQGTRLTVV.

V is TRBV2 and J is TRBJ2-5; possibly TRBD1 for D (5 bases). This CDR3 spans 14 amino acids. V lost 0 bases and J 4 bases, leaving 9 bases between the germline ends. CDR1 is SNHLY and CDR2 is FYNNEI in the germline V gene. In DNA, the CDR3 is TGTGCCAGCAGTGAAGCATCAGGGTCAGAGACCCAGTACTTC. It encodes CASSEASGSETQYF.

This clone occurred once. DNA for the CDR3: TGCGCCAGCAGAAGCGGACAGAGCCCTTACGAGCAGTACTTC. It encodes CASRSGQSPYEQYF. The chain employs TRBV5-1 and TRBJ2-7; D is possibly TRBD1 (6 bases). The CDR3 loop spans 14 amino acids. Germline CDR1 is SGHRS and CDR2 is YFSETQ. Deletions cut 5 bases from V and 4 bases from J, with 16 bases between.

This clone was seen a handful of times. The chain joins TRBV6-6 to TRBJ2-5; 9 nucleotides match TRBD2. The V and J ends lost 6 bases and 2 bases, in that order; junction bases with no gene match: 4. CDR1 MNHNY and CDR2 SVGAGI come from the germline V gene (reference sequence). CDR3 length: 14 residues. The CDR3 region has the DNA TGTGCCAGCAGAAGAGCGGGAGGTCAAGAGACCCAGTACTTC. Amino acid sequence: CASRRAGGQETQYF.

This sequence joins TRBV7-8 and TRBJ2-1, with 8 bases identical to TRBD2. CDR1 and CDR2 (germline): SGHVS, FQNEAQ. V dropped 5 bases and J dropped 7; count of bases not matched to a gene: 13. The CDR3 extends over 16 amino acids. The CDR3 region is CASSPRGAGALNEQFF. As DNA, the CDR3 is TGTGCCAGCAGCCCTAGGGGAGCGGGAGCCCTAAATGAGCAGTTCTTC. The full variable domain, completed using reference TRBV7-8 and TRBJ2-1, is GAGVSQSPRYKVAKRGQDVALRCDPISGHVSLFWYQQALGQGPEFLTYFQNEAQLDKSGLPSDRFFAERPEGSVSTLKIQRTQQEDSAVYLCASSPRGAGALNEQFFGPGTRLTVL.

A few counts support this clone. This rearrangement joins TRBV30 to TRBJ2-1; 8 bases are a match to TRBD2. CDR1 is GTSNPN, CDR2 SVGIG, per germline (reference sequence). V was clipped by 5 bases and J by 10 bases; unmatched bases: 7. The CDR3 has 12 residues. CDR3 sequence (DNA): TGTGCCTGGGAAGCGGGAGTCGAAGAGCAGTTCTTC. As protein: CAWEAGVEEQFF.

The CDR3 loop is CASSTTNTEAFF. The CDR3 DNA follows: TGTGCCAGCAGTACCACTAACACTGAAGCTTTCTTT. The chain combines TRBV28 with TRBJ1-1, with unresolved D. V was pared by 5 bases and J by 2 bases, with 6 bases between. Germline CDR1 MDHEN, CDR2 SYDVKM. This CDR3 contains 12 residues.

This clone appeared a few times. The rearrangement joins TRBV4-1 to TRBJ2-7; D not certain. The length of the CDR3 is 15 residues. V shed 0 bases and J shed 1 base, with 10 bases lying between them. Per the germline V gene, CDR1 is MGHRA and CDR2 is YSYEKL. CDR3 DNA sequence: TGCGCCAGCAGCCAAGAGGCCCTTGCATCCTACGAGCAGTACTTC. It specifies CASSQEALASYEQYF.

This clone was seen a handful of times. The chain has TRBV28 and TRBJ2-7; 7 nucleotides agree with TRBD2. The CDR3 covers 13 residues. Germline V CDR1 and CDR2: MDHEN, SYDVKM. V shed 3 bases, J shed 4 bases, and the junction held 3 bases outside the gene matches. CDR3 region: CASSFGSGYEQYF. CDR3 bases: TGTGCCAGCAGTTTTGGTAGCGGGTACGAGCAGTACTTC. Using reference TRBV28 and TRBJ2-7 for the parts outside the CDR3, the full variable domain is DVKVTQSSRYLVKRTGEKVFLECVQDMDHENMFWYRQDPGLGLRLIYFSYDVKMKEKGDIPEGYSVSREKKERFSLILESASTNQTSMYLCASSFGSGYEQYFGPGTRLTVT.

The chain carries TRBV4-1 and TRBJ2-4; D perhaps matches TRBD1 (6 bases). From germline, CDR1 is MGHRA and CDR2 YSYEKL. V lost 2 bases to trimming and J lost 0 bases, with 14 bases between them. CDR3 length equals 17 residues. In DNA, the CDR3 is TGCGCCAGCAGCCAACCTGGGACACAGCTAGCCAAAAACATTCAGTACTTC. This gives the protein CASSQPGTQLAKNIQYF.

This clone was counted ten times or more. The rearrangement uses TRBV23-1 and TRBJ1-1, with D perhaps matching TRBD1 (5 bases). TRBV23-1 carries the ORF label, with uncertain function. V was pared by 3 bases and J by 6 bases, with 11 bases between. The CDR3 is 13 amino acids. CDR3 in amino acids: CASSQSGLAEAFF. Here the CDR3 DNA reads TGCGCCAGCAGTCAGTCGGGACTTGCTGAAGCTTTCTTT.

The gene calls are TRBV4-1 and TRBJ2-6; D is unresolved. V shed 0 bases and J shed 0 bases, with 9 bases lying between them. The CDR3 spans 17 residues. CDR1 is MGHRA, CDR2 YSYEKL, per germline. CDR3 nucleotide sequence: TGCGCCAGCAGCCAAGACTCGCGGATCTCTGGGGCCAACGTCCTGACTTTC. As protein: CASSQDSRISGANVLTF.

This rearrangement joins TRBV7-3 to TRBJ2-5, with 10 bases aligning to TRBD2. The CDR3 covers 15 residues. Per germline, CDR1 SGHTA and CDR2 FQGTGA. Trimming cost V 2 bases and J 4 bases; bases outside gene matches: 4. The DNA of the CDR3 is TGTGCCAGCAGCTTAGGTAGCGGGAGGCCAGAGACCCAGTACTTC. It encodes CASSLGSGRPETQYF.

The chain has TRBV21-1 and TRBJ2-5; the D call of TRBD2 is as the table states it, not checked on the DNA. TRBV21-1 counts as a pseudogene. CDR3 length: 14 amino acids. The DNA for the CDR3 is TGTGCCAGCAGCAAATACCCTAGCGAAGAGACCCAGTACTTC. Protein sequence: CASSKYPSEETQYF.

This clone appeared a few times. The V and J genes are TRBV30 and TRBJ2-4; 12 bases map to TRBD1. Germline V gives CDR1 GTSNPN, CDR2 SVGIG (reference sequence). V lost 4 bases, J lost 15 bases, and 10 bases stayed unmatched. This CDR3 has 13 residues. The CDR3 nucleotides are TGTGCCTGGAATTCCGGGACAGGGGGCAGACTGTACTTC. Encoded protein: CAWNSGTGGRLYF.

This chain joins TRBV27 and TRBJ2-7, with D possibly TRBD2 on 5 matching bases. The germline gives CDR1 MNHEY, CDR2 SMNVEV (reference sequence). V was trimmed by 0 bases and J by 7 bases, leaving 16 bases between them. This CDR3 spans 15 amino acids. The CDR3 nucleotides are TGTGCCAGCAGTTTATCATCCGGGATTCTACGTGAGCAGTACTTC. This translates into CASSLSSGILREQYF.

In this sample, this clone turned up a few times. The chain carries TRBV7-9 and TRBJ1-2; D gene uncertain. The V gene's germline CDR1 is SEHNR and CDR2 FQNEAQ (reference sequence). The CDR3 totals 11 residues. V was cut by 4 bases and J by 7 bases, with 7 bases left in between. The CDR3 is CASSSSGGYTF. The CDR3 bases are TGTGCCAGCAGCTCCAGCGGTGGCTACACCTTC.

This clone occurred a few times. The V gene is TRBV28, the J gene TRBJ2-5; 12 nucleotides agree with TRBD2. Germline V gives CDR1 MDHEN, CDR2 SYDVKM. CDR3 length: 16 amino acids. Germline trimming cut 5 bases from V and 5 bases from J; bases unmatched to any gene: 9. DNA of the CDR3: TGTGCCAGCAGTGGGGGTCGACTAGCGGGAGTTGAGACCCAGTACTTC. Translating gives CASSGGRLAGVETQYF.